This is a list of T cell receptor beta chains from one sample in a study of T-cell reconstitution after alpha-beta-depleted transplantation in children. A single record per CDR3 protein comes from TCRdb applying MiXCR to the PCR reads. The profile shows approximately 91,000 distinct CDR3 sequences, roughly 8% of them singletons. Material: PBMCs from the stem cell graft donor, obtained from the stem cell graft. These receptors all come from a human donor who donated a stem cell graft to a child with congenital amegakaryocytic thrombocytopenia. Each CDR3 is given with its conserved first and last residue. D genes are given only for firm matches. Part of the rows lack a size; the others show once, few, many or a class for expanded clones.

size,D,V,J,DNA,CDR3
many,-,TRBV12-3/TRBV12-4,TRBJ1-4,TGTGCCAGCAGTTCTCAAGGGGGTAATGAAAAACTGTTTTTT,CASSSQGGNEKLFF
few,-,TRBV5-1,TRBJ2-1,TGCGCCAGCAGCTTGGAACAGAGCTCCTACAATGAGCAGTTCTTC,CASSLEQSSYNEQFF
-,-,TRBV2,TRBJ2-7,TGTGCCACCCGTCGCTCCTACGAGCAGTACTTC,CATRRSYEQYF
few,TRBD1,TRBV20-1,TRBJ1-1,TGCAGTGCTAGAGGTTCGGACAGGGGGCGAACTGAAGCTTTCTTT,CSARGSDRGRTEAFF
many,TRBD1,TRBV5-1,TRBJ1-5,TGCGCCAGCAGCTGGGACAGGGATCAGCCCCAGCATTTT,CASSWDRDQPQHF
many,-,TRBV4-1,TRBJ1-1,TGCGCCAGCAGCCCTCGACGAGACACTGAAGCTTTCTTT,CASSPRRDTEAFF
-,TRBD2,TRBV5-4,TRBJ2-3,TGTGCCAGCAGCGGTCGGACTAGCGGGGGGCAGGATACGCAGTATTTT,CASSGRTSGGQDTQYF
many,-,TRBV28,TRBJ2-3,TGTGCCAGCAACCCATCGGGGTCCTACCAGGATACGCAGTATTTT,CASNPSGSYQDTQYF
many,TRBD1,TRBV29-1,TRBJ2-7,TGCAGCGTTTCGGGACAGCCCTACGAGCAGTACTTC,CSVSGQPYEQYF
many,-,TRBV28,TRBJ2-5,TGTGCCAGCAGTTTCAGGGGACTGAGCTTCCAAGAGACCCAGTACTTC,CASSFRGLSFQETQYF
many,-,TRBV4-2,TRBJ1-5,TGTGCCAGCAGCCAAAGCTTTAGCAATCAGCCCCAGCATTTT,CASSQSFSNQPQHF
many,-,TRBV7-8,TRBJ1-2,TGTGCCAGCAGCTTAGCGCTCTTAAACTATGGCTACACCTTC,CASSLALLNYGYTF
many,-,TRBV7-2,TRBJ1-2,TGTGCCAGCAGCTTAGACTGGTCGACTAACTATGGCTACACCTTC,CASSLDWSTNYGYTF
many,-,TRBV24-1,TRBJ2-3,TGTGCCACCAGTGATCCCAACAGGGAGGGGAGCACAGATACGCAGTATTTT,CATSDPNREGSTDTQYF
many,-,TRBV5-8,TRBJ2-4,TGTGCCAGCAGCTTGCAGCTTCTGTGGAGGGCCAAAAACATTCAGTACTTC,CASSLQLLWRAKNIQYF
many,TRBD1,TRBV7-9,TRBJ1-4,TGTGCCAGCAGCCGACCAGGGGGAACTAATGAAAAACTGTTTTTT,CASSRPGGTNEKLFF
many,TRBD2,TRBV20-1,TRBJ2-3,TGCAGTGCTAGAGACTTCAGCGGGAGGGAAACAGATACGCAGTATTTT,CSARDFSGRETDTQYF
few,-,TRBV6-5,TRBJ1-6,TGTGCCAGCAGTTACTTGTCGCTTTCGCCCCCTAATTCACCCCTCCACTTT,CASSYLSLSPPNSPLHF
many,-,TRBV20-1,TRBJ2-7,TGCAGTGCTAGCCAGATCCCTAGCTCCTACGAGCAGTACTTC,CSASQIPSSYEQYF
many,-,TRBV12-3/TRBV12-4,TRBJ1-5,TGTGCCAGCAGTCCCTCGAACGGGAGGGCCCAGCATTTT,CASSPSNGRAQHF
many,-,TRBV27,TRBJ1-6,TGTGCCAGCAGTCACACGGACCGTTGGTCACCCCTCCACTTT,CASSHTDRWSPLHF
many,TRBD2,TRBV7-9,TRBJ2-1,TGTGCCAGCAGCCAAAGGCCAGCGGGAGCTTATGAGCAGTTCTTC,CASSQRPAGAYEQFF
many,-,TRBV20-1,TRBJ1-2,TGCAGTGCACCCGACCGGACCTCTAACTATGGCTACACCTTC,CSAPDRTSNYGYTF
many,-,TRBV5-1,TRBJ2-7,TGCGCCAGCAGAGTCGGCGGGGGCTTCACCTACGAGCAGTACTTC,CASRVGGGFTYEQYF
many,-,TRBV29-1,TRBJ1-1,TGCAGCGTTGAGGGGCCGATAAGATTGGGGCTCGCTGAAGCTTTCTTT,CSVEGPIRLGLAEAFF
many,-,TRBV20-1,TRBJ2-1,TGCAGTGCTAGAGTAGGGTCTAGCGCCTCCTACAATGAGCAGTTCTTC,CSARVGSSASYNEQFF
many,-,TRBV12-3/TRBV12-4,TRBJ1-6,TGTGCCAGCAGTTTAGGGGTCCCAAATTCACCCCTCCACTTT,CASSLGVPNSPLHF
many,-,TRBV11-3,TRBJ2-7,TGTGCCAGCAGCTTAATGAGTGGGGGGTGGCGGAATACCTACGAGCAGTACTTC,CASSLMSGGWRNTYEQYF
many,TRBD1,TRBV28,TRBJ2-3,TGTGCCAGCAGACCCGGGACAGGGGGCTCAAGTTCCACAGATACGCAGTATTTT,CASRPGTGGSSSTDTQYF
many,-,TRBV12-3/TRBV12-4,TRBJ2-1,TGTGCCAGCACCCTGGGTAGCTCCTACAATGAGCAGTTCTTC,CASTLGSSYNEQFF
many,TRBD2,TRBV20-1,TRBJ2-7,TGCAGTGCCAATAGGGGACTAGGCCTTTCCTACGAGCAGTACTTC,CSANRGLGLSYEQYF
many,TRBD1,TRBV4-3,TRBJ1-2,TGCGCCAGCAGCCAAGAAGGGACAGTCCGCGGCTACACCTTC,CASSQEGTVRGYTF
many,-,TRBV28,TRBJ1-1,TGTGCCAGCAGTTTAAGGCGGACGAACACTGAAGCTTTCTTT,CASSLRRTNTEAFF
-,-,TRBV2,TRBJ1-3,TGTGCCAGCACGATGCAGGGCAGGAACACCATATATTTT,CASTMQGRNTIYF
-,-,TRBV29-1,TRBJ1-1,TGCAGCGTTGAAGGGGGCGCGGGGAACACTGAAGCTTTCTTT,CSVEGGAGNTEAFF
many,-,TRBV7-2,TRBJ2-5,TGTGCCAGCAGCTTAAACCGGGAGACCCAGTACTTC,CASSLNRETQYF
many,TRBD2,TRBV20-1,TRBJ2-5,TGCAGTGCTAGAGATCATGCGGGGGGGACAGAGACCCAGTACTTC,CSARDHAGGTETQYF
many,-,TRBV19,TRBJ1-5,TGTGCCAGTAGTATAACGGCGGATCAGCCCCAGCATTTT,CASSITADQPQHF
many,TRBD2,TRBV20-1,TRBJ2-5,TGCAGCGCCCGGGAGGGACAAGAGACCCAGTACTTC,CSAREGQETQYF
many,-,TRBV2,TRBJ2-2,TGTGCCAGCAAAGCGCGCGAAGGCGGGGAGCTGTTTTTT,CASKAREGGELFF
many,-,TRBV7-2,TRBJ2-1,TGTGCCAGCAGCTTAGAACTAGCAGGTAATGAGCAGTTCTTC,CASSLELAGNEQFF
many,-,TRBV21-1,TRBJ1-2,TGTGCCAGCAGCAAAGAAGCCTCAGGGAGCTATGGCTACACCTTC,CASSKEASGSYGYTF
-,-,TRBV28,TRBJ1-1,TGTGCCGGGAGGGGGGGGGTGAACACTGAAGCTTTCTTT,CAGRGGVNTEAFF
many,-,TRBV18,TRBJ2-3,TGTGCCAGCTCACCAACGGGGTTGGGGGCAGATACGCAGTATTTT,CASSPTGLGADTQYF
many,-,TRBV3-1,TRBJ1-4,TGTGCCAGCTCCCTGGGCGCCGGTGAAAAACTGTTTTTT,CASSLGAGEKLFF
many,-,TRBV5-1,TRBJ2-1,TGCGCCAGCAGCCCCCGATTAGGGGTATCCTACAATGAGCAGTTCTTC,CASSPRLGVSYNEQFF
many,-,TRBV4-1,TRBJ2-7,TGCGCCAGCAGCCCCCTCGGGGGCGCTTGGGACGAGCAGTACTTC,CASSPLGGAWDEQYF
many,-,TRBV29-1,TRBJ2-1,TGCAGCGTTGTATACCAGGGCAATGAGCAGTTCTTC,CSVVYQGNEQFF
many,-,TRBV12-3/TRBV12-4,TRBJ2-6,TGTGCCAGCAGTTTACGGGGGACTGGGGCCAACGTCCTGACTTTC,CASSLRGTGANVLTF